One and the same sample provided the 8 T cell receptor beta chains below, sequenced in a study of CXCR3-negative and CXCR3-positive naive CD8 T cells. The TRB cDNA libraries were prepared by 5' RACE with UMI labels. Reanalyzing the 5' RACE reads, TCRdb keeps one entry per CDR3 protein, without DNA. The sample totals 40,000 to 50,000 distinct CDR3 sequences. Source material: naive CXCR3- CD8+ T cells from blood. Subset denoted: CD45RO-CCR7+CD27+CD95- naive CD8+ T cells lacking CXCR3 (TNR3-). The receptors derive from a human donor in good health. Some clones in this sample may be carry-over from other donors' samples.

The V call is TRBV20-1, the J call TRBJ1-1; TCRdb proposes TRBD1, but this gene call is untestable without DNA. Germline V CDR1 and CDR2: DFQATT, SNEGSKA (reference sequence). The CDR3 is 14 amino acids. This CDR3 is CSAFPTDSNTEAFF.

This chain uses TRBV7-9 with TRBJ2-7; the D gene TCRdb calls, TRBD1, cannot be checked with no DNA. Germline V gene lookup returns CDR1 SEHNR and CDR2 FQNEAQ (reference sequence). This CDR3 region has 15 residues. The CDR3 protein is CASNTRTGSSYEQYF.

V gene TRBV12-3 or TRBV12-4 combines with J gene TRBJ2-7. The CDR3 spans 11 residues. This CDR3 is CASSGVYEQYF.

The J gene is TRBJ2-5, the V gene TRBV4-1; the D call of TRBD2 rests on TCRdb alone, since no DNA is present to check it. The CDR3 extends over 17 amino acids. Germline V gives CDR1 MGHRA, CDR2 YSYEKL. CDR3 residues: CASSQVPGLPSEETQYF.

V is TRBV7-2 and J is TRBJ1-5; TCRdb gives TRBD1 as the D gene, but with no DNA this cannot be confirmed. The CDR3 has 16 residues. Germline CDR1 reads SGHTA; CDR2 reads FQGNSA. CDR3 loop: CASSLTTGVGAQPQHF.

The chain combines TRBV28 with TRBJ2-2; TCRdb's D call of TRBD1 is untestable without DNA. The CDR3 length is 13 residues. CDR1 is MDHEN, CDR2 SYDVKM, per germline. The CDR3 loop is CASLQGDTGELFF. The variable domain in full, with the rest retrieved from reference TRBV28 and TRBJ2-2, is DVKVTQSSRYLVKRTGEKVFLECVQDMDHENMFWYRQDPGLGLRLIYFSYDVKMKEKGDIPEGYSVSREKKERFSLILESASTNQTSMYLCASLQGDTGELFFGEGSRLTVL.

CDR3 loop: CASSQDLVGYEQYF. The chain uses TRBV4-2 and TRBJ2-7. The CDR3 has 14 residues. Germline V lookup: CDR1 LGHNA, CDR2 YNFKEQ.

The J gene is TRBJ2-7, the V gene TRBV7-6; TCRdb's assignment of TRBD2 cannot be checked, as there is no DNA. This CDR3 has 12 amino acids. The V gene's germline CDR1 is SGHVS and CDR2 FNYEAQ. The CDR3 here is CASSPKGLEQYF.